The 17 T cell receptor beta chains given below trace back to one sample, sequenced in a study of T cell responses to AZD1222 COVID-19 vaccine. TCRdb's copy holds only in-frame clones and misses some; the assay was immunoSEQ multiplex PCR. The sample yields fewer than 150,000 clones, roughly 92% seen once. Sequenced here: peripheral blood, sampled on day 0 of AZD1222 vaccination. Receptors were obtained from an adult in good health.

The CDR3 region has the DNA TGTGCCAGTAACCGGGACAGGGTTAACACCGGGGAGCTGTTTTTT. This sequence encodes CASNRDRVNTGELFF. The chain links TRBV2 to TRBJ2-2; TRBD1 aligns across 9 bases. There are 15 residues in the CDR3. The trim removed 9 bases at V and 2 bases at J, leaving 7 bases unmatched. Germline V CDR1 and CDR2: SNHLY, FYNNEI. The variable domain in full, completed from reference TRBV2 and TRBJ2-2, reads EPEVTQTPSHQVTQMGQEVILRCVPISNHLYFYWYRQILGQKVEFLVSFYNNEISEKSEIFDDQFSVERPDGSNFTLKIRSTKLEDSAMYFCASNRDRVNTGELFFGEGSRLTVL.

This clone was counted a single time. This chain joins TRBV18 and TRBJ2-2, with no clear D. The CDR3 totals 14 residues. The germline V and J ends were trimmed by 0 bases and 4 bases, with 6 bases remaining between them. Germline V gene lookup returns CDR1 KGHSH and CDR2 LQKENI. Here the CDR3 reads CASSPPRRTGELFF. CDR3 in DNA: TGTGCCAGCTCACCACCTCGCCGCACCGGGGAGCTGTTTTTT.

The chain is built from TRBV2 and TRBJ1-2, with unresolved D. Germline values: CDR1 SNHLY, CDR2 FYNNEI. V dropped 11 bases and J dropped 8 bases, with 18 bases sitting between them. The CDR3 totals 12 residues. The CDR3 DNA reads as TGTGCCTCCAAGAGGACGGAGAACGGCTACACCTTC. Translation gives CASKRTENGYTF.

This rearrangement joins TRBV5-6 to TRBJ1-1; maybe TRBD1 (5 bases). CDR1 and CDR2 from the germline V gene are SGHDT and YYEEEE. The CDR3 has 13 amino acids. Trimming cost V 1 base and J 10 bases, with 14 bases left between them. The CDR3: CASSLWPGRAAFF. In nucleotides, the CDR3 is TGTGCCAGCAGCTTGTGGCCAGGGCGGGCAGCTTTCTTT.

J is TRBJ2-7 and V is TRBV20-1; TRBD2 aligns across 10 bases. The CDR3 sequence is 14 residues long. V gave up 3 bases and J gave up 7 bases; unmatched junction bases: 9. Per the germline V gene, CDR1 is DFQATT and CDR2 is SNEGSKA (reference sequence). CDR3 bases: TGCAGTGCTAGTTCGGTAGCGGGGGGCCGAGAGCAGTACTTC. Amino acid sequence: CSASSVAGGREQYF.

The V call is TRBV4-1, the J call TRBJ1-2; the D gene is possibly TRBD1 (6 bases). Trimming left V 3 bases short and J 3 bases short, with 17 bases between. The CDR3 totals 16 residues. Per the germline V gene, CDR1 is MGHRA and CDR2 is YSYEKL. The CDR3 here is CASSHRGGEAYYGYTF. The CDR3 region has the DNA TGCGCCAGCAGCCATCGAGGGGGGGAGGCTTACTATGGCTACACCTTC.

This clone was detected a few times. The V and J genes are TRBV12-3 or TRBV12-4 and TRBJ2-1; D call uncertain. The CDR3 is 12 amino acids. Trimming cost V 4 bases and J 7 bases, with 8 bases left between them. The CDR3 spells CASSSRLNEQFF. CDR3 bases: TGTGCCAGCAGTTCGCGGCTTAATGAGCAGTTCTTC.

The chain uses TRBV5-4 and TRBJ1-4, with 7 bases matching TRBD1. Germline CDR1 and CDR2: SGHNT and YYREEE (reference sequence). CDR3 length: 13 residues. The ends lost 2 bases at V and 6 bases at J; junction bases unmatched: 1. The CDR3 DNA is TGTGCCAGCAGCTTTACAGGGGATGAAAAACTGTTTTTT. Protein: CASSFTGDEKLFF.

The V call is TRBV19, the J call TRBJ1-3, with a weak D call TRBD1 (5 bases). Germline lookup yields CDR1 LNHDA and CDR2 SQIVND (reference sequence). Trimming removed 4 bases at V and 0 bases at J, with 10 bases between. The CDR3 is 15 residues long. The CDR3 bases are TGTGCCAGTAGTACGGGGGTGTTCTCTGGAAACACCATATATTTT. It specifies CASSTGVFSGNTIYF.

The V gene is TRBV19, the J gene TRBJ1-5, with 7 nucleotides matching TRBD1. The junction had 8 bases not matched to a gene; V was cut back by 1 base and J by 5 bases. CDR3 length: 16 amino acids. CDR1 is LNHDA and CDR2 is SQIVND in the germline V gene (reference sequence). CDR3 in DNA: TGTGCCAGTAGTATAGTTGACAGGGCCTACGATCAGCCCCAGCATTTT. Translation gives CASSIVDRAYDQPQHF.

DNA for the CDR3: TGTGCCAGCAGCTTAAGGCGGGGGGACTATGGCTACACCTTC. Its protein is CASSLRRGDYGYTF. The chain uses TRBV7-8 and TRBJ1-2, with D maybe TRBD1 (5 bases). CDR1 SGHVS and CDR2 FQNEAQ come from the germline V gene. V lost 2 bases, J lost 3 bases, and 10 bases lay in between. The CDR3 covers 14 residues. Based on the CDR3 plus reference TRBV7-8 and TRBJ1-2, the full variable domain is GAGVSQSPRYKVAKRGQDVALRCDPISGHVSLFWYQQALGQGPEFLTYFQNEAQLDKSGLPSDRFFAERPEGSVSTLKIQRTQQEDSAVYLCASSLRRGDYGYTFGSGTRLTVV.

The rearrangement links TRBV7-2 to TRBJ1-6, with no clear D. CDR3 length: 14 residues. Trimming stripped 4 bases from V and 10 bases from J, with 14 bases between. Looked up from germline, CDR1 is SGHTA and CDR2 is FQGNSA. Here the CDR3 DNA reads TGTGCCAGCAGCTCCGCCCTATCTGGCTCACCCCTCCACTTT. Protein sequence: CASSSALSGSPLHF.

The chain recombines TRBV15 with TRBJ2-1, with 7 bases aligning to TRBD1. The CDR3 is made up of 16 amino acids. Unmatched junction bases numbered 6, after V lost 0 bases and J lost 4 bases. CDR1 is LNHNV and CDR2 is YYDKDF in the germline V gene (reference sequence). CDR3 in amino acids: CATSREGTATYNEQFF. In DNA form, the CDR3 reads TGTGCCACCAGCAGAGAGGGGACAGCGACGTACAATGAGCAGTTCTTC.

The chain has TRBV5-1 and TRBJ1-1; no clear D. The V and J ends lost 4 bases and 5 bases respectively, with 15 bases between them. From germline, CDR1 is SGHRS and CDR2 YFSETQ. The CDR3 contains 14 residues. The CDR3 DNA reads as TGCGCCAGCAGCCGGCTTACAGTCGGGACTGAAGCTTTCTTT. It yields the protein CASSRLTVGTEAFF.

This clone came up a few times. The chain combines TRBV5-6 with TRBJ2-4, with D possibly called TRBD1 or TRBD2 (5 bases each). Trimming left V 3 bases short and J 7 bases short, with 14 bases between. There are 14 residues in the CDR3. Germline V gives CDR1 SGHDT, CDR2 YYEEEE. The CDR3 sequence: CASSSGPGTNIQYF. In nucleotides, the CDR3 is TGTGCCAGCAGCTCCGGGCCAGGGACCAACATTCAGTACTTC.

The chain carries TRBV6-5 and TRBJ1-1; D is unclear. Germline-derived CDR1 and CDR2 are MNHEY and SVGAGI. The germline V and J ends were trimmed by 2 bases and 2 bases, with 6 bases remaining between them. This CDR3 comprises 13 residues. The CDR3 sequence is CASSYGSNTEAFF. CDR3 coding DNA: TGTGCCAGCAGTTACGGATCAAACACTGAAGCTTTCTTT.

This clone appeared a few times. The chain carries TRBV9 and TRBJ1-4; TRBD1 matches 7 bases. The CDR3 extends over 17 amino acids. Trimming took 3 bases from V and 4 from J; bases not matched to a gene: 12. The germline V gene has CDR1 SGDLS and CDR2 YYNGEE. CDR3 region: CASSGGIPGQLNEKLFF. The CDR3 region has the DNA TGTGCCAGCAGCGGAGGAATACCGGGACAGCTTAATGAAAAACTGTTTTTT.